This TCR beta chain is drawn from a study of T cell responses to AZD1222 COVID-19 vaccine. Study conclusions and caveats: Repertoire samples came only from after the peak T cell response.

Per germline, CDR1 GTSNPN and CDR2 SVGIG (reference sequence). The CDR3 contains 13 residues. Trimming left V 5 bases short and J 4 bases short, with 15 bases between. Of note for this clone: What it binds is not known.

Assay: immunoSEQ multiplex PCR; the TCRdb copy retains only in-frame clones and omits some. Here the sample spans 180,000 or so clones, 90% to 95% being singletons. The V gene is TRBV30, the J gene TRBJ2-7; possible D gene TRBD2, 6 bases. The sequence was obtained from an adult who received the MenACWY meningococcal vaccine as a control. The sequenced sample was peripheral blood, obtained 28 days after the second dose of the MenACWY control vaccine. CDR3 nucleotides: TGTGCCTGGGACAAGGGACTGTCATACGAGCAGTACTTC. It codes for CAWDKGLSYEQYF.